Each of the 19 T cell receptor beta chains below was sequenced from the same sample in a study of T cell repertoires in cytomegalovirus infection. One entry per CDR3 protein results from TCRdb running MiXCR on the reads. The sample lists 800,000 to 950,000 distinct CDR3 sequences, 32% occurring once. Their cognate antigens are unknown. The specimen was cultured CD8+ T cells from PBMCs, collected from culture after CMV antigen stimulation. These receptors all stem from a human donor in good health (CMV status not recorded). Some clones in this sample may be carry-over from other donors' samples.

This clonotype was seen only a few times. This rearrangement joins TRBV4-2 to TRBJ2-3; 10 positions agree with TRBD2. Germline trimming cut 1 base from V and 3 bases from J; bases unmatched to any gene: 1. This CDR3 has 15 residues. The germline V gene has CDR1 LGHNA and CDR2 YNFKEQ. In DNA, the CDR3 is TGTGCCAGCAGCCAAGTGGGACTAGCGACAGATACGCAGTATTTT. This translates into CASSQVGLATDTQYF.

The table lists this clonotype with a few counts. The chain joins TRBV9 to TRBJ1-2; TRBD1 matches 8 bases. With V trimmed by 5 bases and J by 8 bases, 14 bases remained unmatched. The length of the CDR3 is 15 residues. Germline-derived CDR1 and CDR2 are SGDLS and YYNGEE. CDR3 residues: CASRTPSRGRRGYTF. Here the CDR3 DNA reads TGTGCCAGCAGAACTCCGTCCAGGGGGCGCCGAGGCTACACCTTC. Based on the CDR3 plus reference TRBV9 and TRBJ1-2, the full variable domain is DSGVTQTPKHLITATGQRVTLRCSPRSGDLSVYWYQQSLDQGLQFLIQYYNGEERAKGNILERFSAQQFPDLHSELNLSSLELGDSALYFCASRTPSRGRRGYTFGSGTRLTVV.

This clonotype was recorded only once. The rearrangement joins TRBV2 to TRBJ2-7; 16 nucleotides align to TRBD2. The CDR3 has 18 amino acids. Germline V gene lookup returns CDR1 SNHLY and CDR2 FYNNEI. The trim removed 5 bases at V and 2 bases at J, leaving 9 bases unmatched. The CDR3 here is CASSWDPGLAGGPYEQYF. CDR3 nucleotides: TGTGCCAGCAGTTGGGACCCGGGACTAGCGGGGGGGCCCTACGAGCAGTACTTC.

Turning to this clonotype: Mismatch with germline at one junction end may stem from a read error. The chain carries TRBV27 and TRBJ2-1, with D perhaps matching TRBD2 (7 bases). CDR1 and CDR2 from the germline V gene are MNHEY and SMNVEV (reference sequence). The CDR3 is 15 residues long. The CDR3 DNA follows: TGTGTCAGCAGTCTAGGGGGGGGTTTCTACAATGAGCAGTTCTTC. It codes for CVSSLGGGFYNEQFF.

In the case of this clonotype: This is likely a read error, given that the CDR3 carries no conserved phenylalanine or tryptophan at its end. This chain joins TRBV27 and TRBJ2-2, with a tentative D call TRBD2 (6 bases). Germline V gives CDR1 MNHEY, CDR2 SMNVEV (reference sequence). This CDR3 has 14 amino acids. V lost 1 base and J lost 6, with 9 bases in between. The CDR3 coding sequence is TGTGCCAGCAGTTTATTGGGGGGAGCCGGGGAGCTGTTTTGT. The encoded protein is CASSLLGGAGELFC.

This rearrangement joins TRBV6-8 to TRBJ2-5, with D maybe TRBD1 (7 bases). CDR3 length equals 15 residues. Germline loops: CDR1 MNHGY, CDR2 SAAAGT. V was clipped by 0 bases and J by 4 bases, with 12 bases between them. This chain's CDR3 is CASSYSTGRTETQYF. The CDR3 region has the DNA TGTGCCAGCAGTTACTCGACAGGGAGGACAGAGACCCAGTACTTC.

The chain is built from TRBV4-1 and TRBJ2-1; 9 bases are a match to TRBD2. Germline trimming cut 0 bases from V and 5 bases from J; bases unmatched to any gene: 8. Germline V gene data show CDR1 as MGHRA and CDR2 as YSYEKL. The CDR3 has 17 residues. CDR3 in DNA: TGCGCCAGCAGCCAAGAACCTAGCGGGGTAATGAACAATGAGCAGTTCTTC. It codes for CASSQEPSGVMNNEQFF.

This clonotype was picked up a small number of times. The chain joins TRBV27 to TRBJ2-4; TRBD1 is a possible D gene (6 bases). CDR1 and CDR2 from the germline V gene are MNHEY and SMNVEV (reference sequence). The CDR3 consists of 13 residues. The V and J ends lost 8 bases and 7 bases respectively, with 15 bases between them. CDR3 residues: CASSWGQGNIQYF. The CDR3 coding sequence is TGTGCCAGCTCATGGGGGCAGGGTAACATTCAGTACTTC.

V gene TRBV27 combines with J gene TRBJ1-1; no firm D call. This CDR3 is 12 amino acids long. Germline assignment: CDR1 MNHEY and CDR2 SMNVEV (reference sequence). V was pared by 8 bases and J by 4 bases, with 11 bases between. In DNA form, the CDR3 reads TGTGCCAGCTTTGGTGGAGGCACTGAAGCTTTCTTT. It is translated as CASFGGGTEAFF.

This clonotype was seen ten or more times. J is TRBJ2-7 and V is TRBV11-2; TRBD1 matches 7 bases. J gave up 6 bases and V 5 bases, and 7 bases lay outside the gene matches. Germline V gene lookup returns CDR1 SGHAT and CDR2 FQNNGV. There are 13 residues in the CDR3. The CDR3 spells CASSLGTALEQYV. In DNA, the CDR3 is TGTGCCAGCAGCCTCGGGACAGCTCTCGAGCAGTACGTC.

V gene TRBV27 combines with J gene TRBJ1-6; D not certain. V dropped 6 bases and J dropped 4 bases, with 10 bases sitting between them. The CDR3 loop spans 14 amino acids. Germline-derived CDR1 and CDR2 are MNHEY and SMNVEV (reference sequence). The CDR3 region is CASSPRGYNSPLHF. The CDR3 DNA reads as TGTGCCAGCAGCCCTCGGGGATATAATTCACCCCTCCACTTT.

In this sample, this clonotype turned up a few times. The V and J genes are TRBV7-3 and TRBJ2-1; 9 nucleotides agree with TRBD1. The CDR3 sequence is 14 residues long. Losses at the gene ends were 5 bases for V and 6 bases for J; bases not matched to a gene: 5. Germline V gene sequence: CDR1 SGHTA, CDR2 FQGTGA. CDR3 sequence (DNA): TGTGCCAGCAGCGGGTCGACAGGGGGCAATGAGCAGTTCTTC. It is translated as CASSGSTGGNEQFF. The full variable domain, completed using reference TRBV7-3 and TRBJ2-1, is GAGVSQTPSNKVTEKGKYVELRCDPISGHTALYWYRQSLGQGPEFLIYFQGTGAADDSGLPNDRFFAVRPEGSVSTLKIQRTERGDSAVYLCASSGSTGGNEQFFGPGTRLTVL.

The chain links TRBV6-2 or TRBV6-3 to TRBJ2-7, with TRBD2 matching 9 bases. Germline trimming cut 3 bases from V and 5 bases from J; bases unmatched to any gene: 14. This CDR3 is 17 amino acids long. Germline CDR1 reads MNHEY; CDR2 reads SVGEGT. The CDR3 reads CASSYTAGGDFSDEQYF. CDR3 sequence (DNA): TGTGCCAGCAGTTATACAGCGGGGGGAGACTTTAGCGACGAGCAGTACTTC.

This clonotype was counted ten times or more. This sequence joins TRBV7-8 and TRBJ2-1, with 8 bases matching TRBD1. The germline V gene encodes CDR1 SGHVS and CDR2 FQNEAQ. J was trimmed by 3 bases and V by 6 bases; bases with no gene match: 7. CDR3 size: 15 residues. CDR3 protein: CASRAGGENYNEQFF. In nucleotides, the CDR3 is TGTGCCAGCAGGGCAGGGGGCGAGAACTACAATGAGCAGTTCTTC.

This clonotype turned up a few times. The chain employs TRBV27 and TRBJ1-1; maybe TRBD1 (5 bases). The CDR3 runs to 13 residues. Trimming cost V 3 bases and J 5 bases, with 10 bases left between them. The germline gives CDR1 MNHEY, CDR2 SMNVEV (reference sequence). The CDR3 loop is CASSFSGRTEAFF. The CDR3, as DNA: TGTGCCAGCAGTTTTTCGGGGCGGACTGAAGCTTTCTTT.

This chain uses TRBV29-1 with TRBJ2-5, with TRBD1 identical over 8 bases. This CDR3 region has 15 residues. J lost 1 base, V lost 0 bases, and 4 bases had no gene match. Germline CDR1 SQVTM, CDR2 ANQGSEA. The CDR3 sequence is CSVEDLDRVQETQYF. DNA for the CDR3: TGCAGCGTTGAAGATTTGGACAGGGTCCAAGAGACCCAGTACTTC.

The chain uses TRBV6-5 and TRBJ1-3, with 7 bases fitting TRBD1. Germline V lookup: CDR1 MNHEY, CDR2 SVGAGI. With 7 bases clipped from V and 3 bases from J, the junction kept 6 bases outside the gene matches. The CDR3 has 14 amino acids. CDR3 coding DNA: TGTGCCAGCACCTTAGGGGGCCTTGGAAACACCATATATTTT. Amino acid sequence: CASTLGGLGNTIYF.

A few counts support this clonotype. This chain uses TRBV27 with TRBJ2-4, with D possibly being TRBD1 (6 bases). The germline V and J ends were trimmed by 2 bases and 7 bases, with 12 bases remaining between them. Germline V gene lookup returns CDR1 MNHEY and CDR2 SMNVEV (reference sequence). The CDR3 loop spans 14 amino acids. Written as DNA, the CDR3 is TGTGCCAGCAGTTTAGGGGGCGCCGGGAACATTCAGTACTTC. Translating it yields CASSLGGAGNIQYF.

This clonotype was recorded a few times. This sequence joins TRBV10-3 and TRBJ1-3, with a weak D call TRBD1 (6 bases). Between the trimmed V and J ends, which lost 8 bases and 0 bases, there was a span of 11 bases. CDR1 ENHRY and CDR2 SYGVKD come from the germline V gene. The CDR3 is made up of 14 amino acids. CDR3 DNA sequence: TGTGCCATCCGGGACACCAGCTCTGGAAACACCATATATTTT. Its translation is CAIRDTSSGNTIYF.